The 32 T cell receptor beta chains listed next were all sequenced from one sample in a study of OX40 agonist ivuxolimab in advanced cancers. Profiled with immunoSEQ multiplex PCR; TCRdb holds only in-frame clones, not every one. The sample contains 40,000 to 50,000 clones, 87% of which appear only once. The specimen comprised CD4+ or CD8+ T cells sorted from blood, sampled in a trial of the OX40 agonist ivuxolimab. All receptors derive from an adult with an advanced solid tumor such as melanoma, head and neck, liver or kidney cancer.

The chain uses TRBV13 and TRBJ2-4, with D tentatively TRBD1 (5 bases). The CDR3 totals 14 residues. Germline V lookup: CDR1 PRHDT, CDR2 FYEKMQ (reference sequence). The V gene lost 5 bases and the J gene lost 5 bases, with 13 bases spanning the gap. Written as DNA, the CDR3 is TGTGCCAGCAGCCCCCGGACACAGGAAAACATTCAGTACTTC. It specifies CASSPRTQENIQYF.

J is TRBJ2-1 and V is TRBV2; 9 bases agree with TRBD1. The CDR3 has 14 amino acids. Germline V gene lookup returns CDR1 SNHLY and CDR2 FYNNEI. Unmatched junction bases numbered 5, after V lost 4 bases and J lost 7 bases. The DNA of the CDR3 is TGTGCCAGCAGTGCACGGACAGGGGTGAATGAGCAGTTCTTC. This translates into CASSARTGVNEQFF.

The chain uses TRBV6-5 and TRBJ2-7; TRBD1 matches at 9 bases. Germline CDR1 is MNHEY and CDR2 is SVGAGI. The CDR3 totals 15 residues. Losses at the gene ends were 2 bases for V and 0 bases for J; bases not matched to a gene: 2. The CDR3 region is CASSYAQGASYEQYF. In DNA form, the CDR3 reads TGTGCCAGCAGTTACGCACAGGGGGCCTCCTACGAGCAGTACTTC.

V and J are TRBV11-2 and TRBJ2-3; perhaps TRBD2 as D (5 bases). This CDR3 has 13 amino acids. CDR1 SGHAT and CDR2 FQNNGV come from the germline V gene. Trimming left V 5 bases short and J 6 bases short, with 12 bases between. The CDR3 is CASSDTRSDTQYF. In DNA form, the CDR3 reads TGTGCCAGCAGCGACACTAGGTCGGATACGCAGTATTTT.

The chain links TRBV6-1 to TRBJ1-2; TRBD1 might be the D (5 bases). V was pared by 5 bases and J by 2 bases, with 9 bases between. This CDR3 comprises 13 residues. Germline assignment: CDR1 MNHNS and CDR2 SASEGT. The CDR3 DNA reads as TGTGCCAGCAGTCCACAGGACAACTATGGCTACACCTTC. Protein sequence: CASSPQDNYGYTF.

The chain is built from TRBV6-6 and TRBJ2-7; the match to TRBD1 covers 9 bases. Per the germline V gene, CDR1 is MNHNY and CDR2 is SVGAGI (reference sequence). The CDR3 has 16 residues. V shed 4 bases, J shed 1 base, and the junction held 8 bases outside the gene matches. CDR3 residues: CASSWTDRGASYEQYF. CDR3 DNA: TGTGCCAGCAGTTGGACCGACAGGGGGGCTTCCTACGAGCAGTACTTC.

The DNA of the CDR3 is TGCAGTGCTGATCCTTCCTATGGCTACACCTTC. This translates into CSADPSYGYTF. The chain is built from TRBV20-1 and TRBJ1-2; D is uncertain. Trimming removed 5 bases at V and 4 bases at J, with 8 bases between. CDR3 length: 11 residues. Germline V gene lookup returns CDR1 DFQATT and CDR2 SNEGSKA (reference sequence).

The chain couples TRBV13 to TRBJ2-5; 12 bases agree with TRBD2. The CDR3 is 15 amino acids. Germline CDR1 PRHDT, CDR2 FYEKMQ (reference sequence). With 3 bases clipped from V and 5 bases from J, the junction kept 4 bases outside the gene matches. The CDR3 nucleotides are TGTGCCAGCAGCTTGACTAGCGGGAGCGGGGAGACCCAGTACTTC. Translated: CASSLTSGSGETQYF. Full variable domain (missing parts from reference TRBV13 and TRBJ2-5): AAGVIQSPRHLIKEKRETATLKCYPIPRHDTVYWYQQGPGQDPQFLISFYEKMQSDKGSIPDRFSAQQFSDYHSELNMSSLELGDSALYFCASSLTSGSGETQYFGPGTRLLVL.

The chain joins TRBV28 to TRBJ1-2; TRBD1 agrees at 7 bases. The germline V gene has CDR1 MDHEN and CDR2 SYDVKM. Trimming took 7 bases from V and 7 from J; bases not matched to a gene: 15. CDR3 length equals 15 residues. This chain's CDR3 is CASTPISAGGTGYTF. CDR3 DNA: TGTGCCAGCACCCCCATCTCGGCAGGGGGAACTGGCTACACCTTC.

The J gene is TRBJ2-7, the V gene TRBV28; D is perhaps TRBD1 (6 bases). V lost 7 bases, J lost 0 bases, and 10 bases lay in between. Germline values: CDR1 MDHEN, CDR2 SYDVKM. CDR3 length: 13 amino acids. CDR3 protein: CASTDRSSYEQYF. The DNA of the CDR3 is TGTGCCAGCACTGACAGGAGCTCCTACGAGCAGTACTTC.

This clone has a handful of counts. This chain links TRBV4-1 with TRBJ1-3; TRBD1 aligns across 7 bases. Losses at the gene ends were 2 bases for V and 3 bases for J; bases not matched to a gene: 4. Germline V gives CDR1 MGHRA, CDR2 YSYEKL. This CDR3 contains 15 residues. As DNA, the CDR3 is TGCGCCAGCAGCCAATTACAGGGGTTTGGAAACACCATATATTTT. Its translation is CASSQLQGFGNTIYF.

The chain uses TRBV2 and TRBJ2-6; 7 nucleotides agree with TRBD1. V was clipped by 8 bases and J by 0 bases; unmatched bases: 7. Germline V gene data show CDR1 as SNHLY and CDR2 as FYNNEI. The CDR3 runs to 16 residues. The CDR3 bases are TGTGCCAGCTTTGCAGGGGGTACCTCTGGGGCCAACGTCCTGACTTTC. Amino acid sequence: CASFAGGTSGANVLTF.

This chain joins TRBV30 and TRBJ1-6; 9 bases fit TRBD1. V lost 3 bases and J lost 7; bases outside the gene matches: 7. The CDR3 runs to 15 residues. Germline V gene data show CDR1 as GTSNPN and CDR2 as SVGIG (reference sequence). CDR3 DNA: TGTGCCTGGAGGGATAGGACAGGGGACAATTCACCCCTCCACTTT. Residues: CAWRDRTGDNSPLHF.

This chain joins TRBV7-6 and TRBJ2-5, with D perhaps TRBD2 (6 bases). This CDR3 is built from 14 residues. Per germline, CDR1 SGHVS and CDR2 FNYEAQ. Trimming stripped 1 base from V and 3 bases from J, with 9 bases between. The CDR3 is CASSLEAGKETQYF. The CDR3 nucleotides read TGTGCCAGCAGCTTAGAGGCGGGGAAAGAGACCCAGTACTTC.

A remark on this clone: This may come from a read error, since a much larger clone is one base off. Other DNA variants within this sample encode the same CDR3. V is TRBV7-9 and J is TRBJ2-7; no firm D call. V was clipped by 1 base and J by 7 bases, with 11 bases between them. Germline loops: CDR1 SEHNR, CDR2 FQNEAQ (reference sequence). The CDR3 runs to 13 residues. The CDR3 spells CASSLGLNYEQYF. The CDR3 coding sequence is TGTGCCAGCAGCTTAGGACTTAACTATGAGCAGTACTTC.

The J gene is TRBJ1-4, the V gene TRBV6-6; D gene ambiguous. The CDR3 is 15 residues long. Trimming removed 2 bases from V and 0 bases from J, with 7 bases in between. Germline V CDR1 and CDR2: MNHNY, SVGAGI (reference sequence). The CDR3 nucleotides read TGTGCCAGCAGTTACGGGTTTGCAACTAATGAAAAACTGTTTTTT. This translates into CASSYGFATNEKLFF.

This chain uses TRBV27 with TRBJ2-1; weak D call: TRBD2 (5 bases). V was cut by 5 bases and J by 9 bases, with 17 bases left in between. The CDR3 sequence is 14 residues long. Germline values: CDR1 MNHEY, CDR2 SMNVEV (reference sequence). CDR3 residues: CASSPPGMTAEQFF. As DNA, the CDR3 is TGTGCCAGCAGTCCCCCGGGGATGACGGCTGAGCAGTTCTTC.

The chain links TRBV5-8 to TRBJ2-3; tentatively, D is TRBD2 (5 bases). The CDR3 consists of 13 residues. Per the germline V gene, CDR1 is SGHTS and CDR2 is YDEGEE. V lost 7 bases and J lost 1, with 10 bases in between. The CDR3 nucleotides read TGTGCCAGCTCGGGGTACGGCACAGATACGCAGTATTTT. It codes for CASSGYGTDTQYF.

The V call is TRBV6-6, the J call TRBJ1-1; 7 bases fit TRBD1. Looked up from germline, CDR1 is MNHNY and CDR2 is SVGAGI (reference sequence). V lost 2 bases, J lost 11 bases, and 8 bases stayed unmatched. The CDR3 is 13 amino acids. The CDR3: CASSYRGLSMAFF. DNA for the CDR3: TGTGCCAGCAGTTACAGGGGGCTGTCTATGGCTTTCTTT.

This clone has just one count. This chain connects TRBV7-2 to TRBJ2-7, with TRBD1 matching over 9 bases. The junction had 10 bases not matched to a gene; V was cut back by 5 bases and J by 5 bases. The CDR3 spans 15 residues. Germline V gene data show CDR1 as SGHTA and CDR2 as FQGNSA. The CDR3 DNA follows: TGTGCCAGCAGCGAAACCGGGACAGGGTTGCACGAGCAGTACTTC. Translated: CASSETGTGLHEQYF.

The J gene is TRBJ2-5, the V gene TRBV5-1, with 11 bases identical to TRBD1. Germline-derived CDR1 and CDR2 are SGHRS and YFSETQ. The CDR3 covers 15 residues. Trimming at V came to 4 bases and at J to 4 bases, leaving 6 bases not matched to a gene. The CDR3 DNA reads TGCGCCAGCAGCACCGGACAGGGGGCCCGAGAGACCCAGTACTTC. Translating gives CASSTGQGARETQYF. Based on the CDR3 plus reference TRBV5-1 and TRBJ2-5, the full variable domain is KAGVTQTPRYLIKTRGQQVTLSCSPISGHRSVSWYQQTPGQGLQFLFEYFSETQRNKGNFPGRFSGRQFSNSRSEMNVSTLELGDSALYLCASSTGQGARETQYFGPGTRLLVL.

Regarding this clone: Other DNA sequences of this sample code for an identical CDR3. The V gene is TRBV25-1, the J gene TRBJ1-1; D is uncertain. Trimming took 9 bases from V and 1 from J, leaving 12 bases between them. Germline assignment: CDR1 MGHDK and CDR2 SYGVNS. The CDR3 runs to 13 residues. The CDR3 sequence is CASSRVGNTEAFF. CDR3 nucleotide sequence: TGTGCCAGTAGTAGGGTGGGGAACACTGAAGCTTTCTTT.

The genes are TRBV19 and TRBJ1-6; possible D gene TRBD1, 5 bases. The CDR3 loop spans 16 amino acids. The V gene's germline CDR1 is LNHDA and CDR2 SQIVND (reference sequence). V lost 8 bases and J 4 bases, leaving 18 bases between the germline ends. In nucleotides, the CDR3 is TGTGCCAGTCAACCACCCGGGACCGCATATAATTCACCCCTCCACTTT. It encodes CASQPPGTAYNSPLHF. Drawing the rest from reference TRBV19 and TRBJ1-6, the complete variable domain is DGGITQSPKYLFRKEGQNVTLSCEQNLNHDAMYWYRQDPGQGLRLIYYSQIVNDFQKGDIAEGYSVSREKKESFPLTVTSAQKNPTAFYLCASQPPGTAYNSPLHFGNGTRLTVT.

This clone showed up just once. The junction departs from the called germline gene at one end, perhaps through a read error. The CDR3 nucleotides read TGTGCTAGCAGCTTAGCCACTTACCCCGGGGAGCTGTTTTTT. Translation: CASSLATYPGELFF. This chain joins TRBV7-7 and TRBJ2-2; D remains ambiguous. CDR1 SSHAT and CDR2 FNYEAQ come from the germline V gene (reference sequence). This CDR3 contains 14 residues. The full variable domain, in which reference TRBV7-7 and TRBJ2-2 provide the parts outside the CDR3, is GAGVSQSPRYKVTKRGQDVTLRCDPISSHATLYWYQQALGQGPEFLTYFNYEAQPDKSGLPSDRFSAERPEGSISTLTIQRTEQRDSAMYRCASSLATYPGELFFGEGSRLTVL.

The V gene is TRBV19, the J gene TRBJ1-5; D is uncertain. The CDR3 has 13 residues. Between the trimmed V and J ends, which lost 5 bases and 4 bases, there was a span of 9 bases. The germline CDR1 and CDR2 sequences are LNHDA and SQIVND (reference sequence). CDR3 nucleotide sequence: TGTGCCAGTAGTGGACGGATGAATCAGCCCCAGCATTTT. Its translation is CASSGRMNQPQHF.

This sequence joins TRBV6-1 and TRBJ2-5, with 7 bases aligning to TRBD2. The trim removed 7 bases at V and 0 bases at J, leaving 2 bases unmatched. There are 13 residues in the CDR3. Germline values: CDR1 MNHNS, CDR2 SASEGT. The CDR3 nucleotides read TGTGCCAGCACCGGGGGGAACCAAGAGACCCAGTACTTC. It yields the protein CASTGGNQETQYF.

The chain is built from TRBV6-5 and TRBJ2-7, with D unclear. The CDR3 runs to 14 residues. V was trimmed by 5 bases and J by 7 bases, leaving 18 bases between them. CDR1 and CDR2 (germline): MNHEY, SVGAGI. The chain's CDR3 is CASSASRSIGEQYF. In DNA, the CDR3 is TGTGCCAGCAGTGCCAGTAGGTCGATTGGGGAGCAGTACTTC.

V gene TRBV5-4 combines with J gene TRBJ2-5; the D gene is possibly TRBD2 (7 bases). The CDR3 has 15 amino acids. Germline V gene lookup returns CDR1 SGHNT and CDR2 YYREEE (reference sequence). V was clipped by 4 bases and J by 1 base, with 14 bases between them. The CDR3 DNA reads TGTGCCAGCAGCCGCGGCGGGGGCCTCCAAGAGACCCAGTACTTC. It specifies CASSRGGGLQETQYF.

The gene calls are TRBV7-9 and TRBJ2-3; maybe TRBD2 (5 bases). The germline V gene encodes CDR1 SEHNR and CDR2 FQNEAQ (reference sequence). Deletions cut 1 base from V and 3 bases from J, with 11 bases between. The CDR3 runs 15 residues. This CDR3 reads CASSLGGRSTDTQYF. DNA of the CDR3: TGTGCCAGCAGCTTAGGTGGGAGAAGTACAGATACGCAGTATTTT.

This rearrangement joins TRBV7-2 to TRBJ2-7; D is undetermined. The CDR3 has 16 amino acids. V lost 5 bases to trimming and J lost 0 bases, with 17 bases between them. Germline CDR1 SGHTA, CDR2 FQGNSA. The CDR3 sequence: CASSTQGTRSSYEQYF. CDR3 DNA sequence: TGTGCCAGCAGCACCCAAGGTACCAGGAGCTCCTACGAGCAGTACTTC.

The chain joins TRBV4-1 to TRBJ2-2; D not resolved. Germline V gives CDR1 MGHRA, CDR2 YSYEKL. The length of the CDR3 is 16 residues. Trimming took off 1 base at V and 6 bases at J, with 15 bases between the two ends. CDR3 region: CASSQAWGSKSGELFF. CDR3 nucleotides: TGCGCCAGCAGCCAAGCCTGGGGTTCTAAATCCGGGGAGCTGTTTTTT.

Written as DNA, the CDR3 is TGTGCCAGCAGACGCTATAGCGGGGGGGACACTGGGACCCAGTACTTC. Residues: CASRRYSGGDTGTQYF. This chain connects TRBV11-2 to TRBJ2-5, with 11 bases matching TRBD2. Germline CDR1 reads SGHAT; CDR2 reads FQNNGV. This CDR3 spans 16 amino acids. V gave up 6 bases and J gave up 7 bases; unmatched junction bases: 13.